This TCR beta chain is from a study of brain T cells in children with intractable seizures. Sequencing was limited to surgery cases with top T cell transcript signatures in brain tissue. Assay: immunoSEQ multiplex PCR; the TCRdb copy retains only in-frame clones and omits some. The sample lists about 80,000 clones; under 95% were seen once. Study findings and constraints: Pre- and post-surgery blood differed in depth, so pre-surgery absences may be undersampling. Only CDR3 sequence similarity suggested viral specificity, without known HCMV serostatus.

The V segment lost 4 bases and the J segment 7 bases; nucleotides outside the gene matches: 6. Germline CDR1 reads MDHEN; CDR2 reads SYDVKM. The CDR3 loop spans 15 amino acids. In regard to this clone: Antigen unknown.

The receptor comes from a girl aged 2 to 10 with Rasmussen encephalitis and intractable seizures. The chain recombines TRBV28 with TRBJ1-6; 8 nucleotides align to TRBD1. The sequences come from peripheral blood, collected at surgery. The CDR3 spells CASSSSTGVNSPLHF. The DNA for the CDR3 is TGTGCCAGCAGTTCCTCGACAGGGGTGAATTCACCCCTCCACTTT.